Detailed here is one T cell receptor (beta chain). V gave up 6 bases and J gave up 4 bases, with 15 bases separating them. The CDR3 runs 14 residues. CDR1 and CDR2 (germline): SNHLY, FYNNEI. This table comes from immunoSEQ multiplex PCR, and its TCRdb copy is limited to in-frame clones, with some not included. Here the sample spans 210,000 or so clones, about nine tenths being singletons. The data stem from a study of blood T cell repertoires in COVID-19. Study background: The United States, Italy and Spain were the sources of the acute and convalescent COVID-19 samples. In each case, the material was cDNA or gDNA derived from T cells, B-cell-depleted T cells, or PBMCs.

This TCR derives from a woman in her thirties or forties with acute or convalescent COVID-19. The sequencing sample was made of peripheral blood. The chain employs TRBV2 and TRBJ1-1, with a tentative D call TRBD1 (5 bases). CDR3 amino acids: CASRSREGGTEAFF. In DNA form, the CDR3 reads TGTGCCAGCAGAAGCAGGGAGGGTGGCACTGAAGCTTTCTTT.